The entry below gives a single T cell receptor (beta chain) sequence along with its context. The sample originates from a study of blood T cell repertoires in COVID-19. About the research overall: Samples representing acute and convalescent COVID-19 were sourced from the United States, Italy and Spain. Nucleic acid was either cDNA or gDNA, and it came from T cells, B-cell-depleted T cells, or PBMCs.

Data came from immunoSEQ multiplex PCR; TCRdb stores just in-frame clones and leaves some out. The sample holds around 68,000 clones, 75% to 90% seen once. With 7 bases clipped from V and 6 bases from J, the junction kept 6 bases outside the gene matches. In germline, CDR1 is LNHDA, CDR2 SQIVND (reference sequence). CDR3 length: 13 residues. J is TRBJ2-7 and V is TRBV19; 10 bases are shared with TRBD2. This TCR came from a man over 45 with acute or convalescent COVID-19. Sequencing was done on a sample of peripheral blood. The CDR3 coding sequence is TGTGCCAGTACCATGGTAGCGGGAGGCGAGCAGTACTTC. It yields the protein CASTMVAGGEQYF.